The rows below give T cell receptor beta chains drawn from one sample of a study of B cell selection in AIRE deficiency. Libraries were prepared by immunoSEQ multiplex PCR; TCRdb keeps only in-frame clonotypes and omits some of them. The table includes about 21,000 clones, approximately 94% detected once. Sequenced input: Tregs sorted from PBMCs. Source of these receptors: a human donor with AIRE deficiency. The CDR3 runs from the conserved cysteine through the conserved F or W. Fields, in order: clone size, V gene, J gene, D gene, CDR3 protein, CDR3 DNA. The D gene is left open where the match is weak. Some rows have no size entry. The others give once, few or many, or a class for an expanded clone.

>.|TRBV11-2|TRBJ2-1|.
CASSLEGGSYNEQFF
TGTGCCAGCAGCTTAGAAGGGGGCTCCTACAATGAGCAGTTCTTC
>.|TRBV19|TRBJ2-7|TRBD1
CASRPGQGSYEQYF
TGTGCCAGTAGGCCGGGACAGGGTTCCTACGAGCAGTACTTC
>.|TRBV30|TRBJ1-3|TRBD1
CAWIDRGGGNTIYF
TGTGCCTGGATCGACAGGGGAGGTGGAAACACCATATATTTT
>.|TRBV11-2|TRBJ1-4|.
CASSPRVYNEKLFF
TGTGCCAGCAGCCCCCGGGTGTATAATGAAAAACTGTTTTTT
>once|TRBV10-2|TRBJ1-6|TRBD1
CASRSFLGQGKFSPLHF
TGCGCCAGCAGAAGTTTTCTGGGACAGGGAAAGTTTTCACCCCTCCACTTT
>.|TRBV5-5|TRBJ2-7|TRBD1
CASSLGAGTGTVQYF
TGTGCCAGCAGCTTGGGGGCCGGGACAGGGACGGTGCAGTACTTC
>.|TRBV9|TRBJ1-2|TRBD1
CASSARQGASENGYTF
TGTGCCAGCAGCGCTCGACAGGGGGCGAGTGAGAATGGCTACACCTTC
>.|TRBV19|TRBJ2-7|.
CASSTAGAGIYEQYF
TGTGCCAGTAGTACGGCCGGGGCTGGAATCTACGAGCAGTACTTC
>.|TRBV11-2|TRBJ2-7|.
CASSFARGSPYEQYF
TGTGCCAGCAGCTTCGCCCGGGGCTCCCCCTACGAGCAGTACTTC
>.|TRBV4-2|TRBJ2-6|.
CASSRSIGGHGANVLTF
TGTGCCAGCAGCCGCTCCATTGGGGGGCATGGGGCCAACGTCCTGACTTTC
>.|TRBV4-1|TRBJ1-2|.
CASSQVIRRDYGYTF
TGCGCCAGCAGCCAAGTAATCAGGAGAGACTATGGCTACACCTTC
>.|TRBV9|TRBJ2-2|.
CASSVGLPNTGELFF
TGTGCCAGCAGCGTAGGACTACCCAACACCGGGGAGCTGTTTTTT
>.|TRBV28|TRBJ2-7|.
CASSLGQTYEQYF
TGTGCCAGCAGTTTGGGTCAGACCTACGAGCAGTACTTC
>once|TRBV28|TRBJ2-7|TRBD2
CASSPRTSGRYEQYF
TGTGCCAGCAGTCCCCGGACTAGCGGGAGGTACGAGCAGTACTTC
>.|TRBV27|TRBJ2-7|TRBD2
CASSLRAGSSEQYF
TGTGCCAGCAGTTTACGAGCGGGATCGAGCGAGCAGTACTTC
>.|TRBV27|TRBJ2-7|.
CASSFSQGLGAYEQYF
TGTGCCAGCAGTTTCTCACAGGGCCTCGGGGCCTACGAGCAGTACTTC
>.|TRBV7-9|TRBJ2-2|TRBD2
CASNIGAGGTGELFF
TGTGCCAGCAACATAGGAGCGGGAGGCACCGGGGAGCTGTTTTTT
>few|TRBV20-1|TRBJ1-6|.
CSARPSPLHF
TGCAGTGCCCGACCTTCACCCCTCCACTTT
>.|TRBV5-1|TRBJ2-3|TRBD2
CASTSSGFSTDTQYF
TGCGCCAGCACCTCTAGCGGATTCAGCACAGATACGCAGTATTTT
>.|TRBV6-5|TRBJ1-6|.
CASSYDGSGNSPLHF
TGTGCCAGCAGTTACGACGGCTCGGGCAATTCACCCCTCCACTTT
>.|TRBV7-2|TRBJ1-2|.
CASSLPEGTGGYTF
TGTGCCAGCAGCTTGCCCGAGGGAACGGGTGGCTACACCTTC
>once|TRBV19|TRBJ2-4|.
CASTRRASNIQYF
TGTGCCAGTACCCGGAGGGCCTCGAACATTCAGTACTTC
>.|TRBV4-2|TRBJ2-2|TRBD2
CASSQEPLSGRARVATGELFF
TGTGCCAGCAGCCAAGAGCCTCTTAGCGGGAGGGCGAGGGTTGCCACCGGGGAGCTGTTTTTT
>.|TRBV30|TRBJ2-4|.
CAWSDLRQGGNIQYF
TGTGCCTGGAGTGACCTAAGGCAGGGTGGGAACATTCAGTACTTC
>.|TRBV5-4|TRBJ2-5|.
CASSRKDSFGETQYF
TGTGCCAGCAGCCGAAAGGACAGTTTTGGTGAGACCCAGTACTTC
>.|TRBV5-1|TRBJ2-3|TRBD1
CASSLDRGLDTQYF
TGCGCCAGCAGCTTGGACAGGGGGCTAGATACGCAGTATTTT
>.|TRBV4-1|TRBJ1-4|.
CASSHYRRGGEKLFF
TGCGCCAGCAGCCACTATCGCAGGGGTGGGGAAAAACTGTTTTTT
>.|TRBV7-2|TRBJ1-5|TRBD1
CASSWDRVGQPQHF
TGTGCCAGCAGCTGGGACAGGGTTGGTCAGCCCCAGCATTTT